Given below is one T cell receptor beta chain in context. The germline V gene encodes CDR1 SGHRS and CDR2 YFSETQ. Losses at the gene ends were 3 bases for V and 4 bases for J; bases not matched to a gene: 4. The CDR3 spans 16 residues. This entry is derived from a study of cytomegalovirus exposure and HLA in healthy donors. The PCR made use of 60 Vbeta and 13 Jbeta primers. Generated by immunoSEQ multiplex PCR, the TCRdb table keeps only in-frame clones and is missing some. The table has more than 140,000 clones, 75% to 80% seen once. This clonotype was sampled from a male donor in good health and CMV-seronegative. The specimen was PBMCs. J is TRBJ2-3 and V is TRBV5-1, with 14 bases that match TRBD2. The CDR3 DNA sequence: TGCGCCAGCAGCTCAGGACTAGCGGGAGGCGCAGATACGCAGTATTTT. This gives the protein CASSSGLAGGADTQYF.